The present T cell receptor beta chain was sequenced within a study of cytomegalovirus exposure and HLA in healthy donors. 13 Jbeta primers and 60 Vbeta primers were used for the PCR. Here immunoSEQ multiplex PCR was the method, and the copy in TCRdb shows in-frame clones only, minus some. In the table there are roughly 120,000 clones, around 84% of which are singletons. The CDR3 consists of 14 residues. Germline V gene lookup returns CDR1 SGHKS and CDR2 YYEKEE (reference sequence). J was trimmed by 6 bases and V by 0 bases; bases with no gene match: 3. Broader study findings: As a later analysis revealed, most CMV-associated TCR beta chains appeared HLA-restricted.

Turning to this clone: Antigen specificity is unknown.

This chain uses TRBV5-5 with TRBJ2-7; 10 bases map to TRBD1. The receptor's source is a woman aged 18-29 years in good health and CMV-seropositive. The sequenced material came from PBMCs. The DNA of the CDR3 is TGTGCCAGCAGCTTGGAGACAGGGGGCAGCGAGCAGTACTTC. Residues: CASSLETGGSEQYF.